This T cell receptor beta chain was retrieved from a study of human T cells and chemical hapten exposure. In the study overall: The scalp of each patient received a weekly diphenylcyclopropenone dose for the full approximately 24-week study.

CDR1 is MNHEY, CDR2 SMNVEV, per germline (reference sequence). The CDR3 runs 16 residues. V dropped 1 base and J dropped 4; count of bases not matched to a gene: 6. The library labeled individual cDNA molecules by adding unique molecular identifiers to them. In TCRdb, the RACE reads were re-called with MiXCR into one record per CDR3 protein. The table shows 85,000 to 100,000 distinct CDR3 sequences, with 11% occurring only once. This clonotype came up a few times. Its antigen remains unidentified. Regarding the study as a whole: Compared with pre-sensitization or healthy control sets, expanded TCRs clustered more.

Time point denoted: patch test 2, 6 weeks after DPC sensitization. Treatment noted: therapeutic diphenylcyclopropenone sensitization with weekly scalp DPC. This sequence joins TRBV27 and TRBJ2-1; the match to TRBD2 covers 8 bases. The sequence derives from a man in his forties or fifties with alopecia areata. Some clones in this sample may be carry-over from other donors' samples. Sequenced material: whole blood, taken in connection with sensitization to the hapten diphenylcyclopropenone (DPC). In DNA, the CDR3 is TGTGCCAGCAGTTTATTTGCGGGAGGAGTTTACAATGAGCAGTTCTTC. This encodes CASSLFAGGVYNEQFF.